This T cell receptor beta chain was found in a study of T cell repertoires in cytomegalovirus infection. Study summary: Based on public TCR beta signatures, there were indications of CMV infection and of a matching HLA type. Study observations and caveats: Cumulative public TCR beta family frequency identified CMV carriers with the relevant HLA. HLA-C-restricted CMV clonotypes gave the most frequent clonotype in two of eight donors.

TCRdb independently ran MiXCR on the reads; one entry per CDR3 protein. Of some 220,000 distinct CDR3 sequences in the sample, 6% to 8% were seen once. Germline CDR1 reads SGHRS; CDR2 reads YFSETQ. This CDR3 region has 15 residues. V lost 4 bases to trimming and J lost 4 bases, with 15 bases between them. In the case of this clonotype: Its antigen remains unidentified.

The J gene is TRBJ2-1, the V gene TRBV5-1; D tentatively fits TRBD1 or TRBD2 (5 bases each). This clonotype originated in a human donor in good health (CMV status not recorded). Some clones in this sample may be carry-over from other donors' samples. The sequenced sample consisted of PBMCs. CDR3 in DNA: TGCGCCAGCAGCCCTGACGGGGCCCATTACAATGAGCAGTTCTTC. This sequence encodes CASSPDGAHYNEQFF.